The 20 T cell receptor beta chains reported below all come from one sample, sequenced in a study of T cells in Graves' hyperthyroidism and ophthalmopathy. TCR beta CDR3 sequences were amplified from RNA transcripts. A set of HTBI primers served as the primers for a first-round RT-PCR of the TCR CDR3. Each CDR3 protein is one row after TCRdb ran MiXCR on the multiplex PCR reads. The sample lists about 360,000 distinct CDR3 sequences; 13% were seen once. The sequenced sample was blood. The receptors stem from a woman between 18 and 29 years old with Graves' hyperthyroidism.

Concerning this clonotype itself: Given a much more abundant clone one base away, this may be a read error. This chain connects TRBV20-1 to TRBJ1-5, with a weak D call TRBD1 (6 bases). CDR1 and CDR2 (germline): DFQATT, SNEGSKA (reference sequence). The CDR3 runs to 14 residues. V lost 5 bases and J lost 2, with 13 bases in between. CDR3 loop: CSAGRTVGNQPQHF. For the CDR3, the DNA is TGCAGTGCTGGCAGGACAGTAGGCAATCAGCCCCAGCATTTT.

This clonotype was detected many times. The chain recombines TRBV30 with TRBJ1-2, with TRBD1 as a possible D gene (5 bases). The CDR3 runs to 13 residues. Germline V gives CDR1 GTSNPN, CDR2 SVGIG (reference sequence). V gave up 1 base and J gave up 8 bases, with 14 bases separating them. The CDR3, as DNA: TGTGCCTGGAGTGCTCAGGGAAGCAACGGCTACACCTTC. Amino acids: CAWSAQGSNGYTF.

This clonotype was picked up many times. V is TRBV3-1 and J is TRBJ2-7, with D hard to call. Germline V gene lookup returns CDR1 LGHDT and CDR2 YNNKEL (reference sequence). The CDR3 loop spans 11 amino acids. Deletions cut 7 bases from V and 0 bases from J, with 4 bases between. The DNA of the CDR3 is TGTGCCAGCACTAGCTCCTACGAGCAGTACTTC. Protein: CASTSSYEQYF.

This clonotype has a handful of counts. V gene TRBV24-1 combines with J gene TRBJ2-2; D may be TRBD1 or TRBD2 (5 bases each). This CDR3 region has 12 residues. V lost 6 bases and J 6 bases, leaving 7 bases between the germline ends. Germline V gene data show CDR1 as KGHDR and CDR2 as SFDVKD. CDR3 DNA: TGTGCCACCAGTTTGGGGGCCGGGGAGCTGTTTTTT. Its translation is CATSLGAGELFF.

The chain links TRBV27 to TRBJ2-1; D uncertain. CDR1 is MNHEY, CDR2 SMNVEV, per germline (reference sequence). The germline V and J ends were trimmed by 5 bases and 15 bases, with 11 bases remaining between them. The CDR3 extends over 10 amino acids. DNA for the CDR3: TGTGCCAGCAGTCCCGCAAAGCGGTTCTTC. This encodes CASSPAKRFF.

Note on this clonotype: This may arise from a read error, as a much more abundant clone is one base away. This chain connects TRBV6-1 to TRBJ1-2; no firm D call. Trimming took 2 bases from V and 12 from J, leaving 16 bases between them. The CDR3 contains 13 residues. Germline loops: CDR1 MNHNS, CDR2 SASEGT. CDR3 amino acids: CASSELGIGGHTF. CDR3 nucleotides: TGTGCCAGCAGTGAATTGGGGATTGGCGGCCACACCTTC.

Notes on this clonotype: At one boundary the junction diverges from the germline segment, which might be a read error. The rearrangement uses TRBV7-7 and TRBJ2-2; 7 bases are shared with TRBD1. This CDR3 has 15 amino acids. Germline loops: CDR1 SSHAT, CDR2 FNYEAQ (reference sequence). In DNA form, the CDR3 reads TGTGCTAGCAGCACACAGGGGTTGGACACCGGGGAGCTGTTTTTT. Amino acids: CASSTQGLDTGELFF.

This clonotype was observed many times. The chain combines TRBV5-1 with TRBJ2-5; D is ambiguous. CDR3 length equals 13 residues. CDR1 SGHRS and CDR2 YFSETQ come from the germline V gene. Trimming pared 3 bases from V and 3 bases from J, leaving 9 bases between. In DNA form, the CDR3 reads TGCGCCAGCAGCTCGGTCGTAGAAGAGACCCAGTACTTC. Protein: CASSSVVEETQYF. Looking up the rest from reference TRBV5-1 and TRBJ2-5 gives the full variable domain: KAGVTQTPRYLIKTRGQQVTLSCSPISGHRSVSWYQQTPGQGLQFLFEYFSETQRNKGNFPGRFSGRQFSNSRSEMNVSTLELGDSALYLCASSSVVEETQYFGPGTRLLVL.

This clonotype was detected many times. This chain joins TRBV4-1 and TRBJ1-1; the D is unclear. Germline CDR1 MGHRA, CDR2 YSYEKL. Trimming shortened V by 3 bases and J by 1 base, and 12 bases separated the two germline ends. The CDR3 has 15 residues. This chain's CDR3 is CASSQAVGENTEAFF. The DNA for the CDR3 is TGCGCCAGCAGCCAGGCGGTGGGTGAGAACACTGAAGCTTTCTTT.

The rearrangement joins TRBV9 to TRBJ2-1; 12 nucleotides align to TRBD2. The germline gives CDR1 SGDLS, CDR2 YYNGEE. Trimming cost V 4 bases and J 4 bases; bases outside gene matches: 6. This CDR3 region has 16 residues. CDR3 sequence (DNA): TGTGCCAGCAGCTCGAGCGGACTAGCGGGGTACAATGAGCAGTTCTTC. Translation gives CASSSSGLAGYNEQFF.

Concerning this clonotype itself: A read error may produce the germline difference seen at one junction end. This chain connects TRBV7-2 to TRBJ1-5, with D perhaps TRBD1 (6 bases). The CDR3 extends over 15 amino acids. Germline CDR1 SGHTA, CDR2 FQGNSA. The CDR3 nucleotides are TGTGCCAGCAGCTTAATGGTTACAGGGATGCTTCCCCGGCATTTT. It yields the protein CASSLMVTGMLPRHF.

J is TRBJ2-4 and V is TRBV5-1; D ambiguous. V was shortened by 0 bases and J by 4 bases, with 5 bases between the two germline ends. Germline CDR1 and CDR2: SGHRS and YFSETQ. CDR3 length: 13 residues. Here the CDR3 reads CASSLAGKNIQYF. CDR3 coding DNA: TGCGCCAGCAGCTTGGCCGGAAAAAACATTCAGTACTTC.

This clonotype was recorded at least ten times. The chain is built from TRBV7-9 and TRBJ2-7; D is unresolved. Deletions cut 0 bases from V and 2 bases from J, with 14 bases between. CDR1 and CDR2 (germline): SEHNR, FQNEAQ (reference sequence). CDR3 length: 16 residues. The CDR3 DNA follows: TGTGCCAGCAGCTTAGCGCCAACTACGAATCCCTACGAGCAGTACTTC. It yields the protein CASSLAPTTNPYEQYF. The entire variable domain, with the rest obtained from reference TRBV7-9 and TRBJ2-7, is as follows: DTGVSQNPRHKITKRGQNVTFRCDPISEHNRLYWYRQTLGQGPEFLTYFQNEAQLEKSRLLSDRFSAERPKGSFSTLEIQRTEQGDSAMYLCASSLAPTTNPYEQYFGPGTRLTVT.

This clonotype was picked up many times. The chain joins TRBV20-1 to TRBJ1-1; the D gene is possibly TRBD1 (5 bases). The CDR3 runs 14 residues. V was trimmed by 5 bases and J by 0 bases, leaving 13 bases between them. CDR1 and CDR2 (germline): DFQATT, SNEGSKA (reference sequence). The CDR3 loop reads CSARDLRMNTEAFF. The DNA for the CDR3 is TGCAGTGCTCGGGACCTTCGCATGAACACTGAAGCTTTCTTT.

This clonotype was counted ten times or more. This chain uses TRBV7-9 with TRBJ1-2, with D possibly being TRBD1 (6 bases). V dropped 3 bases and J dropped 9 bases, with 26 bases sitting between them. Germline V gene sequence: CDR1 SEHNR, CDR2 FQNEAQ (reference sequence). This CDR3 has 17 amino acids. This CDR3 is CASSFRGGHGRPSRYTF. The CDR3 DNA reads TGTGCCAGCAGCTTTCGGGGGGGCCACGGACGGCCCTCACGCTACACCTTC.

The gene calls are TRBV4-1 and TRBJ1-5; a weak D match, TRBD1 (5 bases). Germline CDR1 MGHRA, CDR2 YSYEKL. CDR3 length equals 15 residues. V was trimmed by 4 bases and J by 4 bases, leaving 14 bases between them. CDR3 DNA: TGCGCCAGCAGCCTACAGGAAGGGTTGAATCAGCCCCAGCATTTT. It encodes CASSLQEGLNQPQHF.

Ten or more counts support this clonotype. This chain links TRBV2 with TRBJ1-1; 9 positions agree with TRBD1. In germline, CDR1 is SNHLY, CDR2 FYNNEI. V lost 8 bases, J lost 3 bases, and 4 bases stayed unmatched. CDR3 size: 13 residues. The CDR3 DNA sequence: TGTGCCAGCTTTTGGGACAGGGACACTGAAGCTTTCTTT. Its protein product is CASFWDRDTEAFF.

This clonotype was seen once. Possible read error: a much larger clone is one base away. The chain links TRBV6-1 to TRBJ2-3; maybe TRBD2 (6 bases). Germline CDR1 reads MNHNS; CDR2 reads SASEGT. The CDR3 loop spans 15 amino acids. The CDR3 nucleotides read TGTGCCAGCAGCCGGGACTTCGGGGAAACAGATAAGCAGTATTTT. This gives the protein CASSRDFGETDKQYF.

The chain links TRBV9 to TRBJ1-1; perhaps TRBD1 as D (5 bases). The V gene lost 0 bases and the J gene lost 3 bases, with 12 bases spanning the gap. Germline-derived CDR1 and CDR2 are SGDLS and YYNGEE. This CDR3 is built from 15 residues. In DNA, the CDR3 is TGTGCCAGCAGCGTAGGGGGGGGTGACGACACTGAAGCTTTCTTT. Translating gives CASSVGGGDDTEAFF.

This clonotype was seen a handful of times. A read error may produce the germline difference seen at one junction end. The CDR3 spells CASTYYSEQFF. In DNA form, the CDR3 reads TGTGCCAGCACATATTACAGTGAGCAGTTCTTC. The chain combines TRBV6-2 or TRBV6-3 with TRBJ2-1; the D is unclear. CDR1 and CDR2 from the germline V gene are MNHEY and SVGEGT. The CDR3 covers 11 residues.